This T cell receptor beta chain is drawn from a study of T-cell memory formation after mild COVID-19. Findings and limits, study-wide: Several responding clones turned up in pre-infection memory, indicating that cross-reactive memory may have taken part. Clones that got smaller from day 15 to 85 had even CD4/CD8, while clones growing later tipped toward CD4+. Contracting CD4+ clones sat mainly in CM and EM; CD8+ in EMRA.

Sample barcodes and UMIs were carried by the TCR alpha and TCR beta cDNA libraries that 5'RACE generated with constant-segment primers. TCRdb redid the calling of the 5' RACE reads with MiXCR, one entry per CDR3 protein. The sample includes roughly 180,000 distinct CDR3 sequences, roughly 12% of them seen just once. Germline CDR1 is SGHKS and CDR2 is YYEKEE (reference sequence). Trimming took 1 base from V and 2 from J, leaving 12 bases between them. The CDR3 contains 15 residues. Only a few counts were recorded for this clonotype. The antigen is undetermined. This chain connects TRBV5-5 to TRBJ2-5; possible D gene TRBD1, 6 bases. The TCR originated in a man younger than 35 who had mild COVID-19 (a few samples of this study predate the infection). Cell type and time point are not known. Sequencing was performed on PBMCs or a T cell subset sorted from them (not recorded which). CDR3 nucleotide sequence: TGTGCCAGCAGCTTGACCAGGGGATGGCAAGAGACCCAGTACTTC. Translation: CASSLTRGWQETQYF.